Each of the 21 T cell receptor beta chains below was sequenced from the same sample in a study of cytomegalovirus exposure and HLA in healthy donors. The PCR used 60 Vbeta and 13 Jbeta primers. This table comes from immunoSEQ multiplex PCR, and its TCRdb copy is limited to in-frame clones, with some not included. This table holds about 160,000 clones, over 65% found once. Sample: PBMCs. The receptors were sampled from a woman between 35 and 50 years old in good health and CMV-seropositive.

The genes are TRBV9 and TRBJ2-7; 11 nucleotides agree with TRBD2. J gave up 4 bases and V 2 bases, and 2 bases lay outside the gene matches. Germline assignment: CDR1 SGDLS and CDR2 YYNGEE. The CDR3 totals 14 residues. This CDR3 is CASSVTSGGYEQYF. The CDR3 DNA is TGTGCCAGCAGCGTTACTAGCGGGGGATACGAGCAGTACTTC.

The chain combines TRBV20-1 with TRBJ2-5, with D perhaps TRBD2 (6 bases). Germline V gives CDR1 DFQATT, CDR2 SNEGSKA (reference sequence). The CDR3 has 11 residues. The CDR3: CSAGLQETQYF. As DNA, the CDR3 is TGCAGCGCGGGACTCCAAGAGACCCAGTACTTC.

V usage is TRBV4-1 and J usage is TRBJ2-5, with 8 positions matching TRBD2. The ends lost 1 base at V and 6 bases at J; junction bases unmatched: 7. CDR3 length equals 15 residues. Germline V gene lookup returns CDR1 MGHRA and CDR2 YSYEKL. CDR3 amino acids: CASSQAGGYEKTQYF. Here the CDR3 DNA reads TGCGCCAGCAGCCAAGCGGGGGGGTACGAGAAGACCCAGTACTTC.

A few counts support this clone. This rearrangement joins TRBV18 to TRBJ2-5; unclear D gene. CDR3 size: 12 residues. The germline gives CDR1 KGHSH, CDR2 LQKENI. Trimming cost V 3 bases and J 5 bases, with 7 bases left between them. The CDR3 DNA is TGTGCCAGCTCACCGTTTTCTGAGACCCAGTACTTC. Translating gives CASSPFSETQYF.

This clone was observed a few times. This rearrangement joins TRBV6-5 to TRBJ2-5; 8 bases are a match to TRBD2. The end of the DNA is better explained by TRBJ2-7, so the J call may be wrong. The germline gives CDR1 MNHEY, CDR2 SVGAGI. This CDR3 comprises 15 residues. CDR3 DNA sequence: TGTGCCAGCAGTTCCCTTTCGGGGGGGGACTACGAGCAGTACTTC. Its translation is CASSSLSGGDYEQYF.

This clone was observed a single time. This chain connects TRBV4-1 to TRBJ1-3; D is possibly TRBD1 (6 bases). Germline assignment: CDR1 MGHRA and CDR2 YSYEKL. This CDR3 contains 15 residues. Trimming stripped 0 bases from V and 3 bases from J, with 9 bases between. The chain's CDR3 is CASSQEGGVGNTIYF. CDR3 DNA sequence: TGCGCCAGCAGCCAAGAAGGGGGGGTTGGAAACACCATATATTTT.

V and J are TRBV28 and TRBJ1-1; 10 bases are a match to TRBD1. Germline values: CDR1 MDHEN, CDR2 SYDVKM. The CDR3 is made up of 13 amino acids. J gave up 6 bases and V 8 bases, and 6 bases lay outside the gene matches. This chain's CDR3 is CASSDRGPAEAFF. The DNA for the CDR3 is TGTGCCAGCTCAGACAGGGGGCCGGCTGAAGCTTTCTTT.

The rearrangement joins TRBV7-9 to TRBJ2-3; maybe TRBD2 (7 bases). Between the trimmed V and J ends, which lost 3 bases and 3 bases, there was a span of 13 bases. This CDR3 comprises 15 residues. Germline V lookup: CDR1 SEHNR, CDR2 FQNEAQ (reference sequence). CDR3 in amino acids: CASSFGGAGTDTQYF. In nucleotides, the CDR3 is TGTGCCAGCAGCTTTGGGGGGGCAGGGACAGATACGCAGTATTTT.

V is TRBV20-1 and J is TRBJ2-5; the D is unclear. V lost 5 bases and J lost 5, with 9 bases in between. Per germline, CDR1 DFQATT and CDR2 SNEGSKA (reference sequence). CDR3 length: 11 amino acids. CDR3 sequence: CSAFGEETQYF. For the CDR3, the DNA is TGCAGTGCTTTTGGTGAGGAGACCCAGTACTTC.

This sequence joins TRBV13 and TRBJ2-1; 14 bases match TRBD2. The germline gives CDR1 PRHDT, CDR2 FYEKMQ (reference sequence). The CDR3 totals 15 residues. The ends lost 4 bases at V and 9 bases at J; junction bases unmatched: 5. The CDR3, as DNA: TGTGCCAGCAGCTCGGGACTAGCGGGAGCGGTTGAGCAGTTCTTC. Encoded protein: CASSSGLAGAVEQFF.

This chain connects TRBV6-1 to TRBJ2-7; a weak D match, TRBD1 (6 bases). The CDR3 sequence is 15 residues long. V was shortened by 11 bases and J by 1 base, with 21 bases between the two germline ends. Germline loops: CDR1 MNHNS, CDR2 SASEGT. The CDR3 is CASSVGQSLSYEQYF. The CDR3 region has the DNA TGTGCCTCAAGTGTCGGACAGAGCCTTTCCTACGAGCAGTACTTC.

This chain connects TRBV5-1 to TRBJ1-6; TRBD1 aligns across 7 bases. V shed 4 bases and J 12 bases; nucleotides not matched to a gene: 16. There are 16 residues in the CDR3. Germline CDR1 reads SGHRS; CDR2 reads YFSETQ. CDR3 amino acids: CASSPSAGQASLPLHF. The CDR3 region has the DNA TGCGCCAGCAGCCCCTCGGCTGGACAGGCCTCCTTACCCCTCCACTTT.

This chain uses TRBV4-3 with TRBJ1-6; D ambiguous. Germline V lookup: CDR1 LGHNA, CDR2 YSLEER. The CDR3 loop spans 19 amino acids. Deletions cut 3 bases from V and 3 bases from J, with 21 bases between. The CDR3 loop is CASSHRYSEALIYNSPLHF. The CDR3 DNA sequence: TGCGCCAGCAGCCACCGATACAGTGAAGCTCTAATCTATAATTCACCCCTCCACTTT.

In regard to this clone: At one of its ends the junction is not consistent with the germline gene, which may arise from a read error. The chain has TRBV29-1 and TRBJ1-2; 7 nucleotides align to TRBD1. The CDR3 contains 17 residues. Germline V gene sequence: CDR1 SQVTM, CDR2 ANQGSEA. CDR3 loop: CSVEKGVWETGPYGYPF. The DNA for the CDR3 is TGCAGCGTTGAAAAGGGGGTTTGGGAGACAGGGCCCTATGGCTACCCCTTC.

Only one count was recorded for this clone. The chain is built from TRBV25-1 and TRBJ1-5; a weak D match, TRBD1 (6 bases). Germline V gives CDR1 MGHDK, CDR2 SYGVNS. The CDR3 is 14 residues long. V gave up 2 bases and J gave up 6 bases, with 11 bases separating them. The CDR3 DNA is TGTGCCAGCAGTGAACACAGGGATGGTCAGCCCCAGCATTTT. It translates to CASSEHRDGQPQHF.

The CDR3: CASSYGDSNEKLFF. The CDR3 coding sequence is TGTGCCAGCAGTTACGGGGACAGCAATGAAAAACTGTTTTTT. The rearrangement uses TRBV6-5 and TRBJ1-4, with 7 bases fitting TRBD1. The CDR3 loop spans 14 amino acids. Germline V gene sequence: CDR1 MNHEY, CDR2 SVGAGI. After removal of 2 bases from V and 5 bases from J, the junction contained 2 bases not matched to a gene.

The chain has TRBV29-1 and TRBJ1-1; the D is unclear. CDR1 is SQVTM, CDR2 ANQGSEA, per germline. V lost 7 bases and J 1 base, leaving 4 bases between the germline ends. There are 10 residues in the CDR3. The CDR3: CSAGNTEAFF. Written as DNA, the CDR3 is TGCAGCGCAGGGAACACTGAAGCTTTCTTT.

This clone was found a few times. V usage is TRBV5-4 and J usage is TRBJ2-7; 7 bases line up with TRBD1. The V gene's germline CDR1 is SGHNT and CDR2 YYREEE (reference sequence). This CDR3 spans 16 amino acids. Unmatched junction bases numbered 7, after V lost 0 bases and J lost 1 base. CDR3 nucleotides: TGTGCCAGCAGCTTGGAGGGGGCACGACGATCCTACGAGCAGTACTTC. Translated: CASSLEGARRSYEQYF. Drawing the rest from reference TRBV5-4 and TRBJ2-7, the complete variable domain is ETGVTQSPTHLIKTRGQQVTLRCSSQSGHNTVSWYQQALGQGPQFIFQYYREEENGRGNFPPRFSGLQFPNYSSELNVNALELDDSALYLCASSLEGARRSYEQYFGPGTRLTVT.

The chain employs TRBV5-6 and TRBJ2-5; the match to TRBD2 covers 9 bases. Germline values: CDR1 SGHDT, CDR2 YYEEEE. Germline trimming cut 4 bases from V and 5 bases from J; bases unmatched to any gene: 9. The CDR3 has 15 amino acids. The DNA of the CDR3 is TGTGCCAGCAGCGTAAAGCTAGCGGGGAGGGAGACCCAGTACTTC. Its translation is CASSVKLAGRETQYF.

This clone showed up just a few times. The chain couples TRBV19 to TRBJ2-6; 7 bases fit TRBD1. This CDR3 has 15 amino acids. With 6 bases clipped from V and 0 bases from J, the junction kept 2 bases outside the gene matches. Germline-derived CDR1 and CDR2 are LNHDA and SQIVND (reference sequence). CDR3 nucleotides: TGTGCCAGTAGCCGGACAGGCTCTGGGGCCAACGTCCTGACTTTC. This translates into CASSRTGSGANVLTF.

This clone was found once. The V call is TRBV29-1, the J call TRBJ2-7; 7 positions match TRBD2. This CDR3 is 12 amino acids long. Germline assignment: CDR1 SQVTM and CDR2 ANQGSEA. The trim removed 4 bases at V and 7 bases at J, leaving 7 bases unmatched. DNA for the CDR3: TGCAGCGTTGTTCTAGCGGTAGGGGAGCAGTACTTC. It specifies CSVVLAVGEQYF.